The next 22 T cell receptor beta chains were all read from a single sample in a study of CD4+ T cells in melanoma. Assay: immunoSEQ multiplex PCR; the TCRdb copy retains only in-frame clones and omits some. The sample shows roughly 140,000 clones, about 90% of them seen only once. These receptors were obtained from a human donor with melanoma.

The V and J genes are TRBV2 and TRBJ1-2; D unresolved. Trimming pared 1 base from V and 8 bases from J, leaving 17 bases between. There are 15 residues in the CDR3. Germline CDR1 SNHLY, CDR2 FYNNEI. The CDR3 spells CASSEGARSAEGYTF. As DNA, the CDR3 is TGTGCCAGCAGTGAAGGAGCCAGAAGCGCTGAGGGCTACACCTTC.

The chain is built from TRBV5-6 and TRBJ2-7; 7 bases fit TRBD2. V lost 5 bases to trimming and J lost 3 bases; unmatched junction nucleotides: 8. The germline gives CDR1 SGHDT, CDR2 YYEEEE. This CDR3 comprises 14 residues. CDR3 region: CASRRGGGNYEQYF. The CDR3 bases are TGTGCCAGCAGAAGGGGCGGGGGAAACTACGAGCAGTACTTC.

A single count supports this clone. The V call is TRBV9, the J call TRBJ1-5; TRBD1 agrees at 7 bases. J gave up 7 bases and V 0 bases, and 1 base lay outside the gene matches. This CDR3 is built from 13 residues. Germline-derived CDR1 and CDR2 are SGDLS and YYNGEE. CDR3 bases: TGTGCCAGCAGCGTAGGACAGGGCCAGCCCCAGCATTTT. Protein product: CASSVGQGQPQHF.

This rearrangement joins TRBV5-1 to TRBJ2-1; D call uncertain. The CDR3 sequence is 14 residues long. The germline V gene encodes CDR1 SGHRS and CDR2 YFSETQ. Trimming took 0 bases from V and 12 from J, leaving 16 bases between them. CDR3 sequence: CASSLEGRPTGQFF. CDR3 DNA sequence: TGCGCCAGCAGCTTGGAAGGTCGGCCGACGGGGCAGTTCTTC.

This chain connects TRBV5-1 to TRBJ1-6; 7 bases agree with TRBD1. CDR1 SGHRS and CDR2 YFSETQ come from the germline V gene. This CDR3 has 15 amino acids. Germline trimming cut 2 bases from V and 7 bases from J; bases unmatched to any gene: 6. The CDR3 reads CASSLGRQGNSPLHF. The DNA of the CDR3 is TGCGCCAGCAGCTTAGGACGACAGGGAAATTCACCCCTCCACTTT.

The V and J genes are TRBV11-3 and TRBJ2-2, with D tentatively TRBD1 (6 bases). This CDR3 contains 15 residues. Per germline, CDR1 SGHNT and CDR2 YENEEA. V dropped 5 bases and J dropped 6 bases, with 16 bases sitting between them. CDR3 nucleotide sequence: TGTGCCAGCAGCCTACAGGGAAATGAAGCCGGGGAGCTGTTTTTT. Residues: CASSLQGNEAGELFF. Full variable domain (outside the CDR3, taken from reference TRBV11-3 and TRBJ2-2): EAGVVQSPRYKIIEKKQPVAFWCNPISGHNTLYWYLQNLGQGPELLIRYENEEAVDDSQLPKDRFSAERLKGVDSTLKIQPAELGDSAVYLCASSLQGNEAGELFFGEGSRLTVL.

This clone was seen only once. This sequence joins TRBV7-3 and TRBJ2-5; 9 bases align to TRBD2. V lost 0 bases, J lost 1 base, and 9 bases stayed unmatched. Germline V gene data show CDR1 as SGHTA and CDR2 as FQGTGA. The CDR3 has 18 amino acids. The CDR3 here is CASSLTALGGGAQETQYF. The CDR3 DNA reads TGTGCCAGCAGCTTAACTGCCCTTGGCGGGGGGGCCCAAGAGACCCAGTACTTC.

This chain joins TRBV19 and TRBJ2-2; TRBD1 might be the D (5 bases). Germline CDR1 is LNHDA and CDR2 is SQIVND (reference sequence). V was cut by 6 bases and J by 3 bases, with 14 bases left in between. The CDR3 contains 15 residues. CDR3 in amino acids: CASSSQGIDTGELFF. CDR3 nucleotides: TGTGCCAGTAGCTCTCAGGGTATTGACACCGGGGAGCTGTTTTTT.

The chain joins TRBV29-1 to TRBJ2-2; D is ambiguous. V shed 5 bases and J shed 0 bases, with 10 bases lying between them. Germline V lookup: CDR1 SQVTM, CDR2 ANQGSEA. The CDR3 spans 14 residues. In DNA, the CDR3 is TGCAGCGTTCGGTCCCAGTCGAACACCGGGGAGCTGTTTTTT. This codes for CSVRSQSNTGELFF.

The chain employs TRBV2 and TRBJ1-3, with TRBD1 as a possible D gene (6 bases). Per the germline V gene, CDR1 is SNHLY and CDR2 is FYNNEI. The CDR3 consists of 14 residues. Trimming cost V 8 bases and J 0 bases, with 11 bases left between them. DNA for the CDR3: TGTGCCAGCGGGGGGCAGAGCTCTGGAAACACCATATATTTT. Translation gives CASGGQSSGNTIYF.

In nucleotides, the CDR3 is TGTGCCTCGCGACTAGCGGGGGGAGTAGAGACCCAGTACTTC. Its protein is CASRLAGGVETQYF. V is TRBV30 and J is TRBJ2-5, with 13 bases identical to TRBD2. The ends lost 7 bases at V and 4 bases at J; junction bases unmatched: 6. CDR1 is GTSNPN, CDR2 SVGIG, per germline (reference sequence). This CDR3 is 14 amino acids long. Together with reference TRBV30 and TRBJ2-5, the CDR3 gives the full variable domain: SQTIHQWPATLVQPVGSPLSLECTVEGTSNPNLYWYRQAAGRGLQLLFYSVGIGQISSEVPQNLSASRPQDRQFILSSKKLLLSDSGFYLCASRLAGGVETQYFGPGTRLLVL.

V gene TRBV9 combines with J gene TRBJ1-1; no clear D. Trimming took off 0 bases at V and 3 bases at J, with 9 bases between the two ends. In germline, CDR1 is SGDLS, CDR2 YYNGEE. The CDR3 is 14 residues long. The CDR3 loop reads CASSVVESDTEAFF. CDR3 in DNA: TGTGCCAGCAGCGTAGTCGAGAGTGACACTGAAGCTTTCTTT.

This sequence joins TRBV6-6 and TRBJ2-4; 7 bases are shared with TRBD1. Germline loops: CDR1 MNHNY, CDR2 SVGAGI (reference sequence). The CDR3 totals 11 residues. V gave up 5 bases and J gave up 13 bases; unmatched junction bases: 5. The CDR3 spells CASSQGGPQYF. CDR3 nucleotides: TGTGCCAGCAGTCAAGGGGGCCCACAGTACTTC.

The V and J genes are TRBV13 and TRBJ2-3; 7 bases fit TRBD1. This CDR3 has 17 amino acids. CDR1 and CDR2 from the germline V gene are PRHDT and FYEKMQ (reference sequence). Trimming cost V 3 bases and J 3 bases; bases outside gene matches: 12. The CDR3: CASSFPKTGMVTDTQYF. As DNA, the CDR3 is TGTGCCAGCAGCTTCCCAAAGACAGGGATGGTTACAGATACGCAGTATTTT. The full variable domain, its missing parts supplied by reference TRBV13 and TRBJ2-3, is AAGVIQSPRHLIKEKRETATLKCYPIPRHDTVYWYQQGPGQDPQFLISFYEKMQSDKGSIPDRFSAQQFSDYHSELNMSSLELGDSALYFCASSFPKTGMVTDTQYFGPGTRLTVL.

J is TRBJ1-2 and V is TRBV30; maybe TRBD1 (5 bases). Trimming removed 6 bases from V and 4 bases from J, with 15 bases in between. Per germline, CDR1 GTSNPN and CDR2 SVGIG (reference sequence). The CDR3 has 13 amino acids. CDR3 amino acids: CACRQGLGYGYTF. The CDR3 nucleotides are TGTGCCTGCCGGCAGGGTCTGGGCTATGGCTACACCTTC.

This chain connects TRBV5-1 to TRBJ2-1; tentatively, D is TRBD1 (5 bases). Germline CDR1 reads SGHRS; CDR2 reads YFSETQ. The V and J ends lost 4 bases and 2 bases respectively, with 10 bases between them. The CDR3 consists of 14 residues. CDR3 coding DNA: TGCGCCAGCAGCCTTGACAGCGCCTACAATGAGCAGTTCTTC. This translates into CASSLDSAYNEQFF.

The rearrangement joins TRBV6-4 to TRBJ1-2; 8 bases are shared with TRBD1. CDR1 is MRHNA, CDR2 SNTAGT, per germline. The CDR3 contains 11 residues. CDR3 residues: CARTGLHGYTF. CDR3 nucleotides: TGTGCGCGGACAGGGTTGCATGGCTACACCTTC.

This clone was seen once. V is TRBV2 and J is TRBJ2-6; 8 nucleotides match TRBD1. CDR3 length equals 17 residues. V was pared by 7 bases and J by 2 bases, with 10 bases of the junction left unmatched. Germline V CDR1 and CDR2: SNHLY, FYNNEI. The CDR3 protein is CASTRGQGATGANVLTF. In DNA form, the CDR3 reads TGTGCCAGCACCAGGGGGCAGGGGGCCACTGGGGCCAACGTCCTGACTTTC. The full variable domain, with the rest looked up from reference TRBV2 and TRBJ2-6, is EPEVTQTPSHQVTQMGQEVILRCVPISNHLYFYWYRQILGQKVEFLVSFYNNEISEKSEIFDDQFSVERPDGSNFTLKIRSTKLEDSAMYFCASTRGQGATGANVLTFGAGSRLTVL.

The rearrangement joins TRBV5-1 to TRBJ2-1; 10 nucleotides match TRBD2. V lost 6 bases to trimming and J lost 0 bases; unmatched junction nucleotides: 15. The CDR3 totals 19 residues. Germline V gives CDR1 SGHRS, CDR2 YFSETQ. This CDR3 is CASTPTGTSVPSSYNEQFF. The CDR3 coding sequence is TGCGCCAGCACCCCTACCGGGACTAGCGTCCCGAGCTCCTACAATGAGCAGTTCTTC.

The chain carries TRBV9 and TRBJ2-5; D is perhaps TRBD1 or TRBD2 (5 bases each). Germline V lookup: CDR1 SGDLS, CDR2 YYNGEE. Trimming stripped 2 bases from V and 5 bases from J, with 16 bases between. This CDR3 contains 15 residues. The CDR3 bases are TGTGCCAGCAGCGTGACACGGGGTTGGGGGGAGACCCAGTACTTC. Protein sequence: CASSVTRGWGETQYF.

The rearrangement uses TRBV11-2 and TRBJ2-7; D gene ambiguous. Germline values: CDR1 SGHAT, CDR2 FQNNGV. The V end lost 1 base, the J end lost 2 bases, and 12 bases lay between the germline ends. The CDR3 has 15 amino acids. As DNA, the CDR3 is TGTGCCAGCAGCTTAGGTTTGCCCCCCACCTACGAGCAGTACTTC. It translates to CASSLGLPPTYEQYF.

CDR3 loop: CASSFGGAGETQYF. CDR3 DNA sequence: TGTGCCAGCAGCTTCGGGGGGGCCGGAGAGACCCAGTACTTC. The chain employs TRBV7-3 and TRBJ2-5; 8 bases agree with TRBD2. Trimming removed 3 bases from V and 4 bases from J; junction bases left unmatched: 4. Germline V CDR1 and CDR2: SGHTA, FQGTGA. This CDR3 has 14 residues.